Sequencing of this T cell receptor beta chain was carried out in a study of T cells in localized non-small cell lung cancer. Profiling relied on immunoSEQ multiplex PCR, and the TCRdb table lists in-frame clones only, not all of them. The table lists under 150,000 clones, 89% of them singletons. Study-level results: Peak T cell clonality was found in uninvolved adjacent lung, exceeding tumor. As only one tumor region underwent sequencing, heterogeneity remains possible.

Comments on this clone: What it binds is unknown.

The clonotype comes from an older female donor with stage I lung adenocarcinoma. The specimen was peripheral blood, collected before any cancer treatment.

This CDR3 is CASSGLRDAEAFF. The CDR3 coding sequence is TGTGCCAGCAGCGGATTAAGGGACGCTGAAGCTTTCTTT. The chain combines TRBV6-1 with TRBJ1-1; D is perhaps TRBD1 (5 bases). The V end lost 6 bases, the J end lost 6 bases, and 14 bases lay between the germline ends. In germline, CDR1 is MNHNS, CDR2 SASEGT. The CDR3 covers 13 residues.